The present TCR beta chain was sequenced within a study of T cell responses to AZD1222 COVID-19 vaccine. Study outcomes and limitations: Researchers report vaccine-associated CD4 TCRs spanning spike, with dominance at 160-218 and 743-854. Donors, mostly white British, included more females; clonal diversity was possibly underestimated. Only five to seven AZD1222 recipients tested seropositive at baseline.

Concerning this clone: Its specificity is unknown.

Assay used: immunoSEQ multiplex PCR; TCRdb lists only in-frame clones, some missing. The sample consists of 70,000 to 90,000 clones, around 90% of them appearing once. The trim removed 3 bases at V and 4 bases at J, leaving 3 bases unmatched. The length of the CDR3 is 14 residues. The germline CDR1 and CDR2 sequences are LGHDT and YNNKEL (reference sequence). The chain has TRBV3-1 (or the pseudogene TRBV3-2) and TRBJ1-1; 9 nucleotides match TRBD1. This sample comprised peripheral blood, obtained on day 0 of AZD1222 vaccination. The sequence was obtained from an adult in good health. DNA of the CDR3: TGTGCCAGCAGCCATGGACAGGGGAGCACTGAAGCTTTCTTT. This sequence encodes CASSHGQGSTEAFF.